The 27 T cell receptor beta chains given below trace back to one sample, sequenced in a study of vaccination effects on CD4 cells after COVID-19 (dated by TCRdb to 2022 to 2024). Library construction relied on the immunoSEQ multiplex PCR assay. Entries here come from immuneACCESS through TCRdb and include only in-frame sequences with V and J called. Some clones fail to appear in such tables; in the studies checked, an unresolved V gene covers under half of the shortfall, and the cause of the remainder is unknown. Here the sample has tens of thousands of clones; roughly four fifths occur a single time. Jointly, the top ten make up more than 2% of the sample. Their antigens are not known. In the ViraFEST assay, PBMC were stimulated with viral peptide pools, and antigen-specific CD4+ T cell clonotypes were then identified by expansion using TCR sequencing. After less than 13 days of culture, CD4+ T cells were isolated with the EasySep CD4+ T cell isolation kit.

Material: CD4+ T cells from PBMCs cultured with HCoV-229E spike peptides, obtained before COVID-19 vaccination. This sample's cell subset or site label indicates: HCoV-229E spike overlapping peptide pool stimulation. These receptors were collected from a human donor who received a COVID-19 vaccine.

The chain carries TRBV5-1 and TRBJ1-3; 11 positions agree with TRBD1. This CDR3 contains 16 residues. Germline lookup yields CDR1 SGHRS and CDR2 YFSETQ. The V and J ends lost 3 bases and 2 bases, in that order; junction bases with no gene match: 4. CDR3 sequence reads: CASSSGQGAAGNTIYF. Written as DNA, the CDR3 is TGCGCCAGCAGCTCTGGACAGGGGGCAGCTGGAAACACCATATATTTT.

This clone appeared many times. The chain is built from TRBV11-2 and TRBJ2-1; 9 bases align to TRBD2. CDR1 SGHAT and CDR2 FQNNGV come from the germline V gene. The CDR3 totals 15 residues. J lost 6 bases, V lost 5 bases, and 8 bases had no gene match. CDR3 coding DNA: TGTGCCAGCAGCCTAGGGGCGGGGGGGCCCAATGAGCAGTTCTTC. Translating gives CASSLGAGGPNEQFF.

The gene calls are TRBV9 and TRBJ2-3; D unresolved. This CDR3 is 15 amino acids long. Trimming removed 0 bases at V and 5 bases at J, with 13 bases between. Germline values: CDR1 SGDLS, CDR2 YYNGEE. CDR3 sequence (DNA): TGTGCCAGCAGCGTAGACGGCCTAATGAAAGATACGCAGTATTTT. It encodes CASSVDGLMKDTQYF.

This clone was counted a few times. The J gene is TRBJ1-2, the V gene TRBV28; 10 nucleotides agree with TRBD1. Germline CDR1 MDHEN, CDR2 SYDVKM. Unmatched junction bases numbered 14, after V lost 3 bases and J lost 4 bases. The CDR3 length is 18 residues. Written as DNA, the CDR3 is TGTGCCAGCAGTTTCCAGGGACAGGGGCGACACGTTCCCTATGGCTACACCTTC. Translating gives CASSFQGQGRHVPYGYTF.

J is TRBJ2-4 and V is TRBV5-8, with D perhaps matching TRBD1 or TRBD2 (5 bases each). With 5 bases removed from V and 8 bases from J, the gap between germline ends came to 17 bases. CDR3 length equals 14 residues. Per the germline V gene, CDR1 is SGHTS and CDR2 is YDEGEE. The CDR3 DNA is TGTGCCAGCAGATCTCGGGGCGCCGAGGACATTCAGTACTTC. Amino acids: CASRSRGAEDIQYF.

This chain links TRBV18 with TRBJ2-7, with TRBD2 identical over 7 bases. From germline, CDR1 is KGHSH and CDR2 LQKENI. The CDR3 has 14 amino acids. V shed 2 bases, J shed 4 bases, and the junction held 5 bases outside the gene matches. In DNA, the CDR3 is TGTGCCAGCTCACCAAGCGGGGCCACTTACGAGCAGTACGTC. Encoded protein: CASSPSGATYEQYV.

The chain recombines TRBV6-5 with TRBJ1-5; D ambiguous. Germline assignment: CDR1 MNHEY and CDR2 SVGAGI. V gave up 2 bases and J gave up 0 bases, with 2 bases separating them. The CDR3 runs to 13 residues. The CDR3 loop is CASSYNSNQPQHF. The CDR3 region has the DNA TGTGCCAGCAGTTACAATAGCAATCAGCCCCAGCATTTT.

This clone was observed a handful of times. The chain combines TRBV3-1 (or the pseudogene TRBV3-2) with TRBJ2-3, with D unclear. Germline loops: CDR1 LGHDT, CDR2 YNNKEL (reference sequence). V lost 4 bases to trimming and J lost 0 bases, with 14 bases between them. CDR3 length: 16 amino acids. The CDR3, as DNA: TGTGCCAGCAGCCCCTCCGGACGTCCTAGCACAGATACGCAGTATTTT. Translating it yields CASSPSGRPSTDTQYF.

This clone was observed at least ten times. At the DNA level, this CDR3 is encoded by other sequences in the same sample as well. The CDR3 DNA follows: TGTGCCAGCTCACCAAGGACCGCGTCCGGCTACACCTTC. This encodes CASSPRTASGYTF. The chain has TRBV18 and TRBJ1-2, with no clear D. This CDR3 is built from 13 residues. V gave up 2 bases and J gave up 8 bases, with 12 bases separating them. Germline-derived CDR1 and CDR2 are KGHSH and LQKENI.

The chain combines TRBV2 with TRBJ2-3; D may be TRBD2 (6 bases). With 8 bases removed from V and 6 bases from J, the gap between germline ends came to 18 bases. From germline, CDR1 is SNHLY and CDR2 FYNNEI. The CDR3 has 14 amino acids. CDR3 sequence: CASGHERAWDTQYF. The CDR3 region has the DNA TGTGCCAGCGGACATGAGCGGGCATGGGATACGCAGTATTTT.

The gene calls are TRBV12-3 or TRBV12-4 and TRBJ1-6; the D is unclear. The V gene lost 6 bases and the J gene lost 13 bases, with 4 bases spanning the gap. The CDR3 loop spans 9 amino acids. The CDR3, as DNA: TGTGCCAGCAGCCCTCCCCTCCACTTT. Its protein product is CASSPPLHF.

This clone was seen more than once but under ten times. The chain has TRBV29-1 and TRBJ2-2; 8 bases line up with TRBD2. This CDR3 has 14 amino acids. From germline, CDR1 is SQVTM and CDR2 ANQGSEA. With 3 bases clipped from V and 7 bases from J, the junction kept 7 bases outside the gene matches. CDR3 coding DNA: TGCAGCGTTGACGGGGGGGCCCGGGGCGGGGAGCTGTTTTTT. Translation gives CSVDGGARGGELFF.

The chain employs TRBV9 and TRBJ2-5; D gene unclear. This CDR3 spans 13 amino acids. Trimming shortened V by 1 base and J by 1 base, and 5 bases separated the two germline ends. Germline loops: CDR1 SGDLS, CDR2 YYNGEE. DNA for the CDR3: TGTGCCAGCAGCGTATACCTCCAAGAGACCCAGTACTTC. Translating it yields CASSVYLQETQYF.

The chain carries TRBV7-8 and TRBJ1-5; D remains unclear. V lost 3 bases, J lost 0 bases, and 9 bases lay in between. CDR3 size: 15 residues. CDR1 is SGHVS and CDR2 is FQNEAQ in the germline V gene. The CDR3 loop is CASSFGQRSNQPQHF. In nucleotides, the CDR3 is TGTGCCAGCAGCTTTGGTCAACGTAGCAATCAGCCCCAGCATTTT.

This clone was counted only a few times. CDR3 in DNA: TGTGCCAGCTCACTCGATGGGGGCCCCTGGGGCTACACCTTC. This gives the protein CASSLDGGPWGYTF. This chain uses TRBV18 with TRBJ1-2; D is possibly TRBD1 (6 bases). The V and J ends lost 4 bases and 8 bases respectively, with 17 bases between them. The CDR3 covers 14 residues. Germline V CDR1 and CDR2: KGHSH, LQKENI.

The sample holds a few counts of this clone. CDR3 sequence reads: CASTGGGGNQPQHF. The CDR3 bases are TGTGCCAGCACAGGGGGCGGTGGGAATCAGCCCCAGCATTTT. The V call is TRBV19, the J call TRBJ1-5; TRBD1 matches at 9 bases. In germline, CDR1 is LNHDA, CDR2 SQIVND (reference sequence). The V gene end was trimmed by 9 bases and the J gene end by 4 bases; junction bases not matched to a gene: 7. CDR3 size: 14 residues.

The chain combines TRBV19 with TRBJ2-4; 8 bases line up with TRBD1. CDR3 length: 15 residues. The V and J ends lost 5 bases and 4 bases, in that order; junction bases with no gene match: 7. Looked up from germline, CDR1 is LNHDA and CDR2 is SQIVND (reference sequence). CDR3 in DNA: TGTGCCAGTAGTCTACGACAGGGGATGAAAAACATTCAGTACTTC. Amino acid sequence: CASSLRQGMKNIQYF.

This clone has just a few counts. The V gene is TRBV7-2, the J gene TRBJ2-1; 10 bases map to TRBD2. Germline V CDR1 and CDR2: SGHTA, FQGNSA. Trimming cost V 4 bases and J 6 bases; bases outside gene matches: 9. The CDR3 has 16 amino acids. Here the CDR3 reads CASSSQSGGAGNEQFF. CDR3 bases: TGTGCCAGCAGCTCACAAAGCGGGGGGGCTGGCAATGAGCAGTTCTTC.

The chain links TRBV11-2 to TRBJ1-2, with 9 positions matching TRBD1. J lost 4 bases, V lost 6 bases, and 3 bases had no gene match. The CDR3 is made up of 13 amino acids. Germline lookup yields CDR1 SGHAT and CDR2 FQNNGV. The CDR3: CASRPGQGYGYTF. The DNA for the CDR3 is TGTGCCAGCAGACCGGGACAGGGCTATGGCTACACCTTC.

The chain carries TRBV4-2 and TRBJ2-3; D call uncertain. The V gene lost 1 base and the J gene lost 6 bases, with 11 bases spanning the gap. Germline V gene lookup returns CDR1 LGHNA and CDR2 YNFKEQ. The length of the CDR3 is 14 residues. CDR3 region: CASSQGAQSDTQYF. Written as DNA, the CDR3 is TGTGCCAGCAGCCAAGGAGCGCAGTCCGATACGCAGTATTTT.

The chain combines TRBV11-3 with TRBJ2-4, with unresolved D. This CDR3 comprises 17 residues. The germline gives CDR1 SGHNT, CDR2 YENEEA. Between the trimmed V and J ends, which lost 3 bases and 6 bases, there was a span of 21 bases. The CDR3 region is CASSFVQLQPTSNIQYF. Here the CDR3 DNA reads TGTGCCAGCAGCTTTGTACAGCTGCAGCCCACCTCAAACATTCAGTACTTC.

The chain recombines TRBV19 with TRBJ1-6, with D uncertain. V was trimmed by 1 base and J by 5 bases, leaving 6 bases between them. The CDR3 contains 14 residues. CDR1 is LNHDA, CDR2 SQIVND, per germline (reference sequence). CDR3 coding DNA: TGTGCCAGTAGTATAGCGCCGGATAATTCACCCCTCCACTTT. Amino acids: CASSIAPDNSPLHF.

The rearrangement uses TRBV5-8 and TRBJ2-7, with 9 nucleotides matching TRBD2. Germline assignment: CDR1 SGHTS and CDR2 YDEGEE. CDR3 length: 18 amino acids. V was clipped by 7 bases and J by 5 bases; unmatched bases: 22. The CDR3 here is CASARGKGIAGARNEQYV. The CDR3 DNA follows: TGTGCCAGCGCCCGGGGTAAGGGGATAGCGGGGGCTAGGAACGAGCAGTACGTC.

This clone was seen more than once but under ten times. The V call is TRBV19, the J call TRBJ1-6, with D possibly TRBD1 on 5 matching bases. Germline assignment: CDR1 LNHDA and CDR2 SQIVND (reference sequence). This CDR3 contains 14 residues. The V end lost 5 bases, the J end lost 6 bases, and 11 bases lay between the germline ends. The CDR3 sequence: CASSPDRGNSPLHF. The DNA for the CDR3 is TGTGCCAGTAGTCCCGACAGAGGTAATTCACCCCTCCACTTT.

The V and J genes are TRBV2 and TRBJ1-3, with a possible D match to TRBD1 (5 bases). CDR1 is SNHLY and CDR2 is FYNNEI in the germline V gene. V was shortened by 8 bases and J by 0 bases, with 8 bases between the two germline ends. The CDR3 spans 13 residues. The CDR3 DNA reads TGTGCCAGCGGCGGGACCTCTGGAAACACCATATATTTT. Its protein product is CASGGTSGNTIYF.

V and J are TRBV6-5 and TRBJ2-3, with no clear D. Germline V CDR1 and CDR2: MNHEY, SVGAGI. Trimming took off 0 bases at V and 3 bases at J, with 7 bases between the two ends. The CDR3 runs 14 residues. The DNA of the CDR3 is TGTGCCAGCAGTTACTCCCTGGGGACAGATACGCAGTATTTT. Its translation is CASSYSLGTDTQYF.

The chain joins TRBV18 to TRBJ2-1; TRBD1 agrees at 7 bases. The trim removed 3 bases at V and 0 bases at J, leaving 5 bases unmatched. The CDR3 length is 16 residues. Germline lookup yields CDR1 KGHSH and CDR2 LQKENI. CDR3 protein: CASSPPNRGSYNEQFF. The DNA of the CDR3 is TGTGCCAGCTCACCGCCCAACAGGGGCTCCTACAATGAGCAGTTCTTC.